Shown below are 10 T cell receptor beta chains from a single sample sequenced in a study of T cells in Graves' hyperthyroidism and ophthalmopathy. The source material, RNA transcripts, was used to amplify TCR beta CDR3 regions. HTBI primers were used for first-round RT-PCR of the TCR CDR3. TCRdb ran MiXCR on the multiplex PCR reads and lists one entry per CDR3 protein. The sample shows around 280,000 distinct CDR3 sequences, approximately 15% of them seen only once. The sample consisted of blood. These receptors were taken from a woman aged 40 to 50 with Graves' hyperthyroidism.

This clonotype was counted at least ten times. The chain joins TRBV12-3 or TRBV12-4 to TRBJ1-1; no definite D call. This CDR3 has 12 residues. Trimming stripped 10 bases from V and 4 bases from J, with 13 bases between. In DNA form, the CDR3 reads TGTGCCACCCGAGCCTGGGGCACTGAAGCTTTCTTT. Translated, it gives CATRAWGTEAFF.

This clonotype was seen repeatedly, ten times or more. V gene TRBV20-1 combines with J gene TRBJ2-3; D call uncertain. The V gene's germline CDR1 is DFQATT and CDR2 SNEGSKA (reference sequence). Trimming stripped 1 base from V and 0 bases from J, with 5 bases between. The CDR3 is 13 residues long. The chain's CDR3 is CSARVASTDTQYF. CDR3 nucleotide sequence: TGCAGTGCTAGAGTGGCAAGCACAGATACGCAGTATTTT.

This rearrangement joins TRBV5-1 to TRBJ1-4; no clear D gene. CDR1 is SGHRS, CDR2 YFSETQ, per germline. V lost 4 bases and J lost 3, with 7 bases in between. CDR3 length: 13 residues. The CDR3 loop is CASSLEANEKLFF. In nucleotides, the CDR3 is TGCGCCAGCAGCCTCGAGGCTAATGAAAAACTGTTTTTT.

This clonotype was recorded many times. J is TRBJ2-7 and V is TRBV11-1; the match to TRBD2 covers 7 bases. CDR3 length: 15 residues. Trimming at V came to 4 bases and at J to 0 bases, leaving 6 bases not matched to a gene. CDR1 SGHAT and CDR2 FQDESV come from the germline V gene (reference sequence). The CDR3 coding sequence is TGTGCCAGCAGCTCGTCCCGGGACTACTCCTACGAGCAGTACTTC. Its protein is CASSSSRDYSYEQYF.

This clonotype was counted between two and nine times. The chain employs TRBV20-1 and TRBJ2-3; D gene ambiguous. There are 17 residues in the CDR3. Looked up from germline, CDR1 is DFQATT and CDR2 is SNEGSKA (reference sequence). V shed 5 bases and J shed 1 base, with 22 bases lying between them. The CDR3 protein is CSASNGATRGGTDTQYF. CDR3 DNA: TGCAGTGCTTCCAATGGAGCTACCCGAGGTGGCACAGATACGCAGTATTTT.

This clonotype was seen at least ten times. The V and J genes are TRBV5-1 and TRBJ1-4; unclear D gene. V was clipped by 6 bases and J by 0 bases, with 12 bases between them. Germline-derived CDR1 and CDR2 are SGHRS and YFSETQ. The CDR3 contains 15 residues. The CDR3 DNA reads TGCGCCAGCACCACCCTGGGAGCAACTAATGAAAAACTGTTTTTT. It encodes CASTTLGATNEKLFF.

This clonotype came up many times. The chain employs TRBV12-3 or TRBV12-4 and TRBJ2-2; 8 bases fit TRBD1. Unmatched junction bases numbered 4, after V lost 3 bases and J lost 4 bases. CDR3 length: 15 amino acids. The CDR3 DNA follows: TGTGCCAGCAGTTTGGACAGGGAGGCCACCGGGGAGCTGTTTTTT. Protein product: CASSLDREATGELFF.

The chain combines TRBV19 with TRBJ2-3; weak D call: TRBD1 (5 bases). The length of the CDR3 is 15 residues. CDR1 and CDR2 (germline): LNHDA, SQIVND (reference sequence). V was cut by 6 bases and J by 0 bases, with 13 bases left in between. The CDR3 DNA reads TGTGCCAGTAGACACACAGGAGCTAGCACAGATACGCAGTATTTT. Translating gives CASRHTGASTDTQYF.

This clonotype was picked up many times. The CDR3 reads CASSLANEKLFF. The CDR3 DNA sequence: TGTGCCAGCAGCTTGGCGAATGAAAAACTGTTTTTT. This chain connects TRBV5-6 to TRBJ1-4; D is uncertain. The germline V and J ends were trimmed by 0 bases and 5 bases, with 2 bases remaining between them. CDR1 SGHDT and CDR2 YYEEEE come from the germline V gene. This CDR3 contains 12 residues. Drawing the rest from reference TRBV5-6 and TRBJ1-4, the complete variable domain is DAGVTQSPTHLIKTRGQQVTLRCSPKSGHDTVSWYQQALGQGPQFIFQYYEEEERQRGNFPDRFSGHQFPNYSSELNVNALLLGDSALYLCASSLANEKLFFGSGTQLSVL.

DNA for the CDR3: TGTGCCAGCAGCGGGTCCTACTACAATGAGCAGTTCTTC. It yields the protein CASSGSYYNEQFF. V usage is TRBV6-1 and J usage is TRBJ2-1; no firm D call. CDR1 is MNHNS and CDR2 is SASEGT in the germline V gene. Trimming took off 6 bases at V and 3 bases at J, with 9 bases between the two ends. There are 13 residues in the CDR3.